The clone carrying this T cell receptor beta chain was recorded once. How the authors handled the data: From reference gene primer amplification, estimates of nucleated cell counts were derived. The data were produced by immunoSEQ multiplex PCR, yet TCRdb's version contains in-frame clones alone and is incomplete. The DNA was the basis for D and trimming; V, J and clone size are from that table. The data show around 52,000 clones, about four fifths seen once. V was trimmed by 7 bases and J by 4 bases, leaving 13 bases between them. Germline V gene lookup returns CDR1 SQVTM and CDR2 ANQGSEA. There are 12 residues in the CDR3. This sample stems from a study of blood T cell repertoires in COVID-19. In the study overall: The United States, Italy and Spain supplied acute and convalescent COVID-19 samples. PBMCs, B-cell-depleted T cells, or T cells provided the cDNA or gDNA that made up the material.

This chain uses TRBV29-1 with TRBJ1-2, with a possible D match to TRBD1 (6 bases). The source material was peripheral blood. The receptor was isolated from a human donor in a cohort sampled during active COVID-19. CDR3 sequence: CSGLDRIYGYTF. In DNA, the CDR3 is TGCAGCGGACTCGACAGGATCTATGGCTACACCTTC.